The rows below give T cell receptor beta chains drawn from one sample of a study of cytomegalovirus exposure and HLA in healthy donors. This table comes from immunoSEQ multiplex PCR, and its TCRdb copy is limited to in-frame clones, with some not included. The sample holds 60,000 to 75,000 clones; approximately 74% are singletons and the top ten take about 24%. The sequenced sample consisted of PBMCs. These receptor sequences come from a woman aged 25 to 39 in good health and CMV-seropositive. The CDR3 runs from the conserved cysteine through the conserved F or W. The D gene is left open where the match is weak. Size is stated for part of the rows, as once, few or many counts, or as a class when the clone is expanded.

J gene | V gene | D gene | clone size | CDR3 protein | CDR3 DNA
TRBJ2-3 | TRBV4-2 | TRBD2 | NA | CASSQDPSGRITDTQYF | TGTGCCAGCAGCCAAGATCCTAGCGGGAGGATCACAGATACGCAGTATTTT
TRBJ2-3 | TRBV15 | TRBD2 | NA | CATSRYPPRGAGTDTQYF | TGTGCCACCAGCAGATACCCCCCGCGGGGGGCGGGAACAGATACGCAGTATTTT
TRBJ2-5 | TRBV29-1 | TRBD1 | once | CSVERAGTGGSETQYF | TGCAGCGTTGAACGCGCTGGGACAGGTGGATCAGAGACCCAGTACTTC
TRBJ2-1 | TRBV27 | NA | NA | CASSFGLLSHEQFF | TGTGCCAGCAGTTTCGGACTCCTGAGCCATGAGCAGTTCTTC
TRBJ1-1 | TRBV5-1 | NA | NA | CASSTGHVNTEAFF | TGCGCCAGCAGCACGGGACATGTGAACACTGAAGCTTTCTTT
TRBJ2-1 | TRBV9 | TRBD2 | NA | CASSRDSGLGFF | TGTGCCAGCAGCAGGGATAGCGGGTTAGGGTTCTTC
TRBJ1-1 | TRBV12-5 | NA | few | CASGLVQSQFTEAFF | TGTGCTAGTGGTTTGGTACAGAGCCAATTCACTGAAGCTTTCTTT
TRBJ2-1 | TRBV30 | TRBD1 | few | CAWRTGRDRGLDGQFF | TGTGCCTGGAGAACGGGGAGGGACAGGGGGCTTGACGGGCAGTTCTTC
TRBJ1-5 | TRBV4-2 | TRBD1 | NA | CASSQDKDRGYQPQHF | TGTGCCAGCAGCCAAGATAAGGACAGGGGATATCAGCCCCAGCATTTT
TRBJ1-2 | TRBV7-2 | TRBD1 | NA | CASSFGTGYGYTF | TGTGCCAGCAGCTTCGGGACAGGCTATGGCTACACCTTC
TRBJ1-5 | TRBV2 | TRBD1 | few | CASRDRGNQPQHF | TGTGCCAGCAGAGACAGGGGCAATCAGCCCCAGCATTTT
TRBJ2-2 | TRBV5-1 | NA | NA | CASSPWGGTNTGELFF | TGCGCCAGCAGCCCGTGGGGCGGGACGAACACCGGGGAGCTGTTTTTT
TRBJ1-1 | TRBV7-6 | NA | NA | CASSQDSTEAFF | TGTGCCAGCAGCCAGGACAGCACTGAAGCTTTCTTT
TRBJ2-5 | TRBV30 | NA | few | CAWSVLGEGTQYF | TGTGCCTGGAGTGTACTGGGCGAGGGGACCCAGTACTTC
TRBJ1-5 | TRBV2 | NA | few | CASRDMNQPQHF | TGTGCCAGCAGGGACATGAATCAGCCCCAGCATTTT
TRBJ1-1 | TRBV7-9 | NA | NA | CASSETGDGAFF | TGTGCCAGCAGCGAAACAGGTGACGGGGCTTTCTTT
TRBJ2-7 | TRBV5-4 | TRBD1 | NA | CASSSTGGSSYEQYF | TGTGCCAGCAGCTCAACAGGGGGTAGCTCCTACGAGCAGTACTTC
TRBJ1-2 | TRBV5-8 | TRBD1 | NA | CASSDRDYGYTF | TGTGCCAGCAGCGACAGGGACTATGGCTACACCTTC
TRBJ2-5 | TRBV6-1 | NA | NA | CASTAREETQYF | TGTGCCAGCACGGCCAGGGAAGAGACCCAGTACTTC
TRBJ2-2 | TRBV7-2 | TRBD1 | NA | CASSPRGQAVTGELFF | TGTGCCAGCAGCCCCAGGGGACAGGCGGTCACCGGGGAGCTGTTTTTT